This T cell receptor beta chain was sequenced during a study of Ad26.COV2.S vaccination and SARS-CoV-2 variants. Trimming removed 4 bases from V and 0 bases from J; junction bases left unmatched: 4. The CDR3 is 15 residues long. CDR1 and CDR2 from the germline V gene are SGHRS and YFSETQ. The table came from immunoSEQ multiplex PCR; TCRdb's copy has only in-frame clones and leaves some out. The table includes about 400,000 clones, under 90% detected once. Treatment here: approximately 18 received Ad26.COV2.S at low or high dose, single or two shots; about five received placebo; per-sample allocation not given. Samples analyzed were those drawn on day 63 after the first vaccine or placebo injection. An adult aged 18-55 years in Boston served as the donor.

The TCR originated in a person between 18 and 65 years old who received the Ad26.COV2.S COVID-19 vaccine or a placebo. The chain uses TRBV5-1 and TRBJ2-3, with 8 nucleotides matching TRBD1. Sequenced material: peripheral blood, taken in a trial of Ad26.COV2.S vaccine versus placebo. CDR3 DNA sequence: TGCGCCAGCAGCCGGACAGGGACTAGCACAGATACGCAGTATTTT. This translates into CASSRTGTSTDTQYF.